This T cell receptor beta chain was documented in a study of T cells in Graves' hyperthyroidism and ophthalmopathy. Findings and caveats of the study: Ophthalmopathy, as predicted by the model, came a median 6.5 months after the prediction. Blood shared most expanded thyroid clonotypes above 0.001.

Regions amplified from RNA transcripts were the TCR beta CDR3 regions. The primer set for the first-round RT-PCR of the TCR CDR3 was HTBI. TCRdb re-called the multiplex PCR reads through MiXCR, storing one row per CDR3 protein. The data contain more than 650,000 distinct CDR3 sequences, around 13% of them singletons. This clonotype was detected many times. Its matching antigen is unknown. Researchers barred patients who had uncontrolled infection, other autoimmune disease, pregnancy or lactation. The authors obtained PBMCs from more than 8 ml of fresh peripheral blood. The CDR3 is 15 amino acids. Looked up from germline, CDR1 is SNHLY and CDR2 is FYNNEI. V shed 3 bases and J shed 4 bases, with 15 bases lying between them.

The sequenced material came from blood. The chain combines TRBV2 with TRBJ1-2; no definite D call. The sequence derives from a woman aged 18-29 years with Graves' hyperthyroidism. CDR3 coding DNA: TGTGCCAGCAGTGACACAGCCCAGCGATCCTATGGCTACACCTTC. This translates into CASSDTAQRSYGYTF.